A selection of T cell receptor beta chains follows, all from one sample in a study of T-cell memory formation after mild COVID-19. TCRdb re-analysed the 5' RACE reads in MiXCR, keeping a single row per CDR3 protein. The sample shows hundreds of thousands of distinct CDR3 sequences, less than 25% of them seen only once. The sequenced sample was PBMCs or a T cell subset sorted from them (not recorded which). These receptors were collected from an adult woman who had mild COVID-19 (a few samples of this study predate the infection). Cell type and time point are not known. Each CDR3 is given with its conserved first and last residue. Fields, in order: J gene, clone size, D gene, V gene, CDR3 protein, CDR3 DNA. The D gene is left open where the match is weak. Only part of the rows carry a size: once, few, many, or a class if the clone is expanded.

TRBJ2-7 | few | - | TRBV6-1 | CASSEMGEGAYEQYF | TGTGCCAGCAGTGAAATGGGTGAGGGGGCCTACGAGCAGTACTTC
TRBJ1-4 | few | - | TRBV12-3/TRBV12-4 | CASSSDGAPNEKLFF | TGTGCCAGCAGTTCAGACGGCGCTCCTAATGAAAAACTGTTTTTT
TRBJ1-1 | - | TRBD1 | TRBV11-2 | CASSPWTGTDTEAFF | TGTGCCAGCAGCCCCTGGACAGGGACGGACACTGAAGCTTTCTTT
TRBJ1-2 | few | TRBD1 | TRBV4-3 | CASSQGLGQGAYGYTF | TGCGCCAGCAGCCAGGGGCTCGGACAGGGGGCGTATGGCTACACCTTC
TRBJ2-1 | few | TRBD2 | TRBV4-1 | CASSLPLAGNEQFF | TGCGCCAGCAGCCTTCCACTAGCGGGCAATGAGCAGTTCTTC
TRBJ1-1 | - | - | TRBV7-9 | CASSLGRTANTEAFF | TGTGCCAGCAGCTTAGGTCGGACAGCGAACACTGAAGCTTTCTTT
TRBJ1-1 | - | TRBD1 | TRBV10-3 | CAISPGQVTIEAFF | TGTGCCATCAGCCCGGGACAGGTAACTATTGAAGCTTTCTTT
TRBJ2-4 | once | - | TRBV30 | CAWRGDLLAKNIQYF | TGTGCCTGGCGCGGGGATCTTTTAGCCAAAAACATTCAGTACTTC
TRBJ2-3 | many | TRBD1 | TRBV11-2 | CASSFLPGQGTDTQYF | TGTGCCAGCAGCTTCCTCCCGGGACAGGGAACAGATACGCAGTATTTT
TRBJ2-3 | - | TRBD2 | TRBV20-1 | CSASRLAGLASTDTQYF | TGCAGTGCTAGCCGACTAGCGGGGTTAGCTAGCACAGATACGCAGTATTTT
TRBJ2-7 | many | TRBD2 | TRBV9 | CASSVAGGGSYEQYF | TGTGCCAGCAGCGTAGCTGGCGGGGGATCTTACGAGCAGTACTTC
TRBJ2-1 | many | TRBD1 | TRBV5-1 | CASSFGQGYNEQFF | TGCGCCAGCAGCTTCGGACAGGGGTACAATGAGCAGTTCTTC
TRBJ1-6 | many | TRBD1 | TRBV5-1 | CASSTGQNNSPLHF | TGCGCCAGCAGCACGGGACAGAATAATTCACCCCTCCACTTT
TRBJ1-1 | - | - | TRBV4-3 | CASSLHRANTEAFF | TGCGCCAGCAGCCTCCACCGGGCCAACACTGAAGCTTTCTTT